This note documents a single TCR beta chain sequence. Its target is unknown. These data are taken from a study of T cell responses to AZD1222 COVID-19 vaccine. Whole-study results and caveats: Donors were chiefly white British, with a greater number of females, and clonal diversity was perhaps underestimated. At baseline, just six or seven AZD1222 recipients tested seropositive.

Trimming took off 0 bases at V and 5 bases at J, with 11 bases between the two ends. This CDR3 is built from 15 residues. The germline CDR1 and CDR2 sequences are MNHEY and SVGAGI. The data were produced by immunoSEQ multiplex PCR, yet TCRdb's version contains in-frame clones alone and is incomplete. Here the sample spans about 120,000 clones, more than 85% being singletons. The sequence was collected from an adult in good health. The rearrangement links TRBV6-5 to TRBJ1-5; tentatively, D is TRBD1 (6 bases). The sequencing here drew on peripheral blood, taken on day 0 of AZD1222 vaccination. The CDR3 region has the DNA TGTGCCAGCAGTTACTCCGTAAGGGGGGATCAGCCCCAGCATTTT. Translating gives CASSYSVRGDQPQHF.